What follows describes a single T cell receptor beta chain. Its antigen is unidentified. In the PCR, 60 Vbeta and 13 Jbeta primers were used. Assay used: immunoSEQ multiplex PCR; TCRdb lists only in-frame clones, some missing. The profile covers some 160,000 clones, with 82% appearing a single time and roughly 3.4% taken by the ten largest. This specimen belongs to a study of cytomegalovirus exposure and HLA in healthy donors. Background on the study: An analysis done earlier identified 90 million to 120 million unique TCR beta sequences from approximately 200 million T cells. An early data release held around 80 million unique TCRs from HLA-typed donors. Study-level findings and limits: Rare sequences made up most TCRs, while some public TCRs were found in many donors.

Germline V lookup: CDR1 SNHLY, CDR2 FYNNEI. Trimming stripped 8 bases from V and 9 bases from J, with 14 bases between. The CDR3 contains 11 residues. The clonotype comes from a male donor in good health and CMV-seronegative. Specimen: PBMCs. The genes are TRBV2 and TRBJ2-7; D may be TRBD1 (5 bases). CDR3 sequence (DNA): TGTGCCAGCTCCCACAGGTTCGGGCAGTACTTC. This gives the protein CASSHRFGQYF. Complete variable domain (other parts from reference TRBV2 and TRBJ2-7): EPEVTQTPSHQVTQMGQEVILRCVPISNHLYFYWYRQILGQKVEFLVSFYNNEISEKSEIFDDQFSVERPDGSNFTLKIRSTKLEDSAMYFCASSHRFGQYFGPGTRLTVT.